A single sample is the source of the 5 T cell receptor beta chains below, sequenced in a study of blood T cell repertoires in COVID-19. Method: immunoSEQ multiplex PCR; TCRdb's copy keeps in-frame clones and lacks some. The sample includes roughly 38,000 clones, less than 80% of them seen just once. The source material was peripheral blood. The receptors were gathered from a man aged 70-80 years with COVID-19, enrolled during active disease.

This clone was detected ten times or more. This chain uses TRBV21-1 with TRBJ2-2; the DNA was not compared with TRBD1, the D call given in the table. TRBV21-1 is shown as a pseudogene. CDR3 size: 16 residues. The CDR3 region is CASSKTGGRGTGELFF. In nucleotides, the CDR3 is TGTGCCAGCAGCAAGACAGGGGGTCGCGGCACCGGGGAGCTGTTTTTT.

The V and J genes are TRBV28 and TRBJ1-5; D not resolved. This CDR3 is 15 amino acids long. Per germline, CDR1 MDHEN and CDR2 SYDVKM. Trimming left V 11 bases short and J 5 bases short, with 22 bases between. The CDR3 DNA reads TGTGCCGTATCACCCCTGGACGGGAGCTATCAGCCCCAGCATTTT. This codes for CAVSPLDGSYQPQHF.

The J gene is TRBJ2-3, the V gene TRBV6-4, with 9 nucleotides matching TRBD2. V shed 0 bases, J shed 7 bases, and the junction held 11 bases outside the gene matches. Germline CDR1 is MRHNA and CDR2 is SNTAGT. This CDR3 has 17 amino acids. CDR3: CASSDSSRRGGLNTQYF. CDR3 nucleotide sequence: TGTGCCAGCAGTGACTCGAGTCGGCGGGGGGGCCTAAATACGCAGTATTTT.

Only one count was recorded for this clone. V usage is TRBV28 and J usage is TRBJ1-1; 9 bases are shared with TRBD1. Germline V gene lookup returns CDR1 MDHEN and CDR2 SYDVKM. The CDR3 loop spans 15 amino acids. V dropped 6 bases and J dropped 5; count of bases not matched to a gene: 10. CDR3 DNA: TGTGCCAGCAGCGAACAGGGGGCGATCGGAACTGAAGCTTTCTTT. This codes for CASSEQGAIGTEAFF.

This rearrangement joins TRBV5-6 to TRBJ2-2, with D possibly matching TRBD2 (6 bases). Trimming removed 0 bases at V and 8 bases at J, with 17 bases between. This CDR3 region has 16 residues. From germline, CDR1 is SGHDT and CDR2 YYEEEE. The DNA of the CDR3 is TGTGCCAGCAGCTTGGAGGGTCTAGCGCTATCGGGGGAGCTGTTTTTT. Translating gives CASSLEGLALSGELFF.